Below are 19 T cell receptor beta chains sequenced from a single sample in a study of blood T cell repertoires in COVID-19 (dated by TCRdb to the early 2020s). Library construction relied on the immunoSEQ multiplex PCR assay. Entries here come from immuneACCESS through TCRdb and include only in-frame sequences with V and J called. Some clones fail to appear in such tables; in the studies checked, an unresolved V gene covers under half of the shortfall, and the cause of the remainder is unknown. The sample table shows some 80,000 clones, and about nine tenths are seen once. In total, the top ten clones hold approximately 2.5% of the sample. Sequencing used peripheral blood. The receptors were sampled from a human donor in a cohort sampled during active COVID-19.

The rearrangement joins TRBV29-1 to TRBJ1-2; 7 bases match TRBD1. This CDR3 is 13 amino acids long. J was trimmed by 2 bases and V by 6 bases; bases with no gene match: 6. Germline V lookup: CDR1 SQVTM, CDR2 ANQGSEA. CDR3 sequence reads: CSVVQGQNYGYTF. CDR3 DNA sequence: TGCAGCGTGGTCCAGGGACAGAACTATGGCTACACCTTC.

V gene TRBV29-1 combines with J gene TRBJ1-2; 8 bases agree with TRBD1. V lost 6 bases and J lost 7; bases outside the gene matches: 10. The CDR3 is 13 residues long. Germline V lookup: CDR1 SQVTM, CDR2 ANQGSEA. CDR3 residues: CSVELQGASGYTF. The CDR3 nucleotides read TGCAGCGTGGAACTCCAGGGGGCTAGTGGCTACACCTTC.

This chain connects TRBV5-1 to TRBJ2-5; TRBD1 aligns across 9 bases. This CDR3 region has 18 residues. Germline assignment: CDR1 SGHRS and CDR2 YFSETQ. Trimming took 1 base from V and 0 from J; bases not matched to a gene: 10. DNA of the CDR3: TGCGCCAGCAGCTTGTTAGGACAGGGGTGGGGGAACCAAGAGACCCAGTACTTC. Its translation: CASSLLGQGWGNQETQYF.

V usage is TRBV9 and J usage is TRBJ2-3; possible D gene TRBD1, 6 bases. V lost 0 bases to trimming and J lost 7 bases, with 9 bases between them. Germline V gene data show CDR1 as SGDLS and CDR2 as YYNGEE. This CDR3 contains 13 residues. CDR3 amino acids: CASSVVGAHTQYF. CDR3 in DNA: TGTGCCAGCAGCGTAGTGGGGGCCCATACGCAGTATTTT.

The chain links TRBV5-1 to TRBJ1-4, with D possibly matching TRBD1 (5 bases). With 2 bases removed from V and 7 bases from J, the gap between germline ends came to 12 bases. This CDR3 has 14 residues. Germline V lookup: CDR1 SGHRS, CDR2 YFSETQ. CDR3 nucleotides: TGCGCCAGCAGCTTCGGGGGGGAAGGTGAAAAACTGTTTTTT. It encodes CASSFGGEGEKLFF. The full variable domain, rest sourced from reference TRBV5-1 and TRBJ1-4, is KAGVTQTPRYLIKTRGQQVTLSCSPISGHRSVSWYQQTPGQGLQFLFEYFSETQRNKGNFPGRFSGRQFSNSRSEMNVSTLELGDSALYLCASSFGGEGEKLFFGSGTQLSVL.

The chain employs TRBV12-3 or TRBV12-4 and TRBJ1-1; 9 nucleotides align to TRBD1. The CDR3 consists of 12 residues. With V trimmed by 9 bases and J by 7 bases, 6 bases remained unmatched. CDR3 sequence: CASLTGGIEAFF. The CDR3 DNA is TGTGCCAGTCTAACAGGGGGCATTGAAGCTTTCTTT.

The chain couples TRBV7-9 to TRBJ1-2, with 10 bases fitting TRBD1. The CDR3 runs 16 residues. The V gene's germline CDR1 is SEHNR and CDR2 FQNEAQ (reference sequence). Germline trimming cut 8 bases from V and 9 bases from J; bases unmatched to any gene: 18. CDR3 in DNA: TGTGCCAGCGGGGGAAGCACAGGGACAGGGGTTAAGAGCTACACCTTC. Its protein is CASGGSTGTGVKSYTF.

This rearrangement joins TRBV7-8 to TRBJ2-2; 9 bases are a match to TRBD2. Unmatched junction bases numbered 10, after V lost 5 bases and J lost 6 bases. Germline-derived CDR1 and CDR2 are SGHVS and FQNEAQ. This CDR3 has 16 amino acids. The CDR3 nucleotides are TGTGCCAGCAGCACCCCGCCGGGACTAGCTTCCGGGGAGCTGTTTTTT. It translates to CASSTPPGLASGELFF.

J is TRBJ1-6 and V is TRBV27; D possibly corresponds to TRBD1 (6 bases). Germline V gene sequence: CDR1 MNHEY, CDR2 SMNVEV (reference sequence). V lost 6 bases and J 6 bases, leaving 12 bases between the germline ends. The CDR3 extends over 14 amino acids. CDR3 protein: CASSLDRINSPLHF. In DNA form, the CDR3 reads TGTGCCAGCAGCTTGGACAGAATTAATTCACCCCTCCACTTT.

The CDR3 nucleotides are TGTGCCAGCAGCTTAGTCCCAGGGGGCGAATACGAGCAGTACTTC. Its protein is CASSLVPGGEYEQYF. The chain joins TRBV7-2 to TRBJ2-7; TRBD1 aligns across 8 bases. This CDR3 is 15 amino acids long. The V and J ends lost 1 base and 4 bases, in that order; junction bases with no gene match: 6. Germline lookup yields CDR1 SGHTA and CDR2 FQGNSA. Full variable domain (rest looked up from reference TRBV7-2 and TRBJ2-7): GAGVSQSPSNKVTEKGKDVELRCDPISGHTALYWYRQSLGQGLEFLIYFQGNSAPDKSGLPSDRFSAERTGGSVSTLTIQRTQQEDSAVYLCASSLVPGGEYEQYFGPGTRLTVT.

The CDR3 loop reads CASSLSPFKYSSYEQYF. CDR3 bases: TGTGCCAGCAGTTTATCTCCCTTTAAATATTCCTCCTACGAGCAGTACTTC. This sequence joins TRBV28 and TRBJ2-7; D is unresolved. The V end was cut by 1 base, the J end by 0 bases, with 16 bases between. Germline V CDR1 and CDR2: MDHEN, SYDVKM. The CDR3 has 17 amino acids.

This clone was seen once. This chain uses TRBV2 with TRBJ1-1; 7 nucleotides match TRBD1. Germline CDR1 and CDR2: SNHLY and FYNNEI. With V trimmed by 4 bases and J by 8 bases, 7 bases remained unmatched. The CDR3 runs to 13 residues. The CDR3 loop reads CASSVRDRVEAFF. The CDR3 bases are TGTGCCAGCAGTGTGAGAGACAGGGTGGAAGCTTTCTTT.

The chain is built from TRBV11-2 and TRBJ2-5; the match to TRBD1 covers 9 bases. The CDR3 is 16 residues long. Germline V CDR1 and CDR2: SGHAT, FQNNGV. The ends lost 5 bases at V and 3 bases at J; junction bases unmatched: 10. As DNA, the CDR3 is TGTGCCAGCAGCCCCCGGTCGACAGGGGGTGAAGAGACCCAGTACTTC. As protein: CASSPRSTGGEETQYF.

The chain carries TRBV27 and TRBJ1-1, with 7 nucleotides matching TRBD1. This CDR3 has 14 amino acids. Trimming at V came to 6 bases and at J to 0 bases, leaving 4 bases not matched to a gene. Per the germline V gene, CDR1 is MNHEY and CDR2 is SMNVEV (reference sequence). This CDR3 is CASRSGGLNTEAFF. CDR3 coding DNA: TGTGCCAGCAGGTCAGGGGGTCTGAACACTGAAGCTTTCTTT.

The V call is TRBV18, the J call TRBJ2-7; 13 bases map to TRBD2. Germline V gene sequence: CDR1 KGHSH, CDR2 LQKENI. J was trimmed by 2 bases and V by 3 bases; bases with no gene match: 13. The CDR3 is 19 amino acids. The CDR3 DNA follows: TGTGCCAGCTCACCTACAGGGACTAGCGGGACTATCGGGGCCTACGAGCAGTACTTC. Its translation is CASSPTGTSGTIGAYEQYF.

CDR3 protein: CASSLIRDSIRTNTEAFF. In DNA form, the CDR3 reads TGTGCCAGTAGTCTGATCCGGGACTCTATTCGGACGAACACTGAAGCTTTCTTT. This chain joins TRBV19 and TRBJ1-1; weak D call: TRBD1 (5 bases). In germline, CDR1 is LNHDA, CDR2 SQIVND (reference sequence). With 5 bases removed from V and 1 base from J, the gap between germline ends came to 23 bases. The CDR3 extends over 18 amino acids.

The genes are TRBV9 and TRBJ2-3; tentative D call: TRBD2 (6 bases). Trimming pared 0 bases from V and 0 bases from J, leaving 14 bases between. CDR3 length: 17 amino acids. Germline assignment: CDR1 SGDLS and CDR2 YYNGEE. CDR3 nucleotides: TGTGCCAGCAGCGTAGCTGCGGGGACGGGGAGCACAGATACGCAGTATTTT. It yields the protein CASSVAAGTGSTDTQYF. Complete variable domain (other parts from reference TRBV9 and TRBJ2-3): DSGVTQTPKHLITATGQRVTLRCSPRSGDLSVYWYQQSLDQGLQFLIQYYNGEERAKGNILERFSAQQFPDLHSELNLSSLELGDSALYFCASSVAAGTGSTDTQYFGPGTRLTVL.

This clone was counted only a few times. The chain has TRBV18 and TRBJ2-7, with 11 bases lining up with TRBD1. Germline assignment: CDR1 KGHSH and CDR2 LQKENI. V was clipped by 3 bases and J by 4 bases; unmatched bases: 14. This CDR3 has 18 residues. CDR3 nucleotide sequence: TGTGCCAGCTCACCTCGGCCCGGGACAGGGGGATCGGCGTACGAGCAGTACTTC. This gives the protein CASSPRPGTGGSAYEQYF. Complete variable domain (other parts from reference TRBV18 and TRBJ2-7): NAGVMQNPRHLVRRRGQEARLRCSPMKGHSHVYWYRQLPEEGLKFMVYLQKENIIDESGMPKERFSAEFPKEGPSILRIQQVVRGDSAAYFCASSPRPGTGGSAYEQYFGPGTRLTVT.

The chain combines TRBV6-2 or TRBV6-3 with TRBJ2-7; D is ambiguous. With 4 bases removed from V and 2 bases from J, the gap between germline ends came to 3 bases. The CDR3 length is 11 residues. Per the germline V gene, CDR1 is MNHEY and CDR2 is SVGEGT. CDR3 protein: CASSFAYEQYF. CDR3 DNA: TGTGCCAGCAGTTTCGCCTACGAGCAGTACTTC.